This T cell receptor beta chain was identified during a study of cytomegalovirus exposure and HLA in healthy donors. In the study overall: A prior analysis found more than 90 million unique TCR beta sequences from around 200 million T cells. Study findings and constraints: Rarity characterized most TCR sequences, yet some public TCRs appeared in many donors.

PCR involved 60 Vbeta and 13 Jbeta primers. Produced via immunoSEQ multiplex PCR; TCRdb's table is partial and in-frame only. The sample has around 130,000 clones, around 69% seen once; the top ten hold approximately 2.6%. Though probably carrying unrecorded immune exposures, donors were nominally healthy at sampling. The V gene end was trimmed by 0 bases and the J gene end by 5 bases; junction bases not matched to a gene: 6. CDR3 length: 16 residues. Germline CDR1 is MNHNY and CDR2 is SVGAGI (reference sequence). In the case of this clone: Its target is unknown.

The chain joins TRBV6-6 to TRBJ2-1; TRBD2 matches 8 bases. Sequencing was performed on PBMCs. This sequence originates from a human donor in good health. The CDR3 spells CASSYSAGGRDNEQFF. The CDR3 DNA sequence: TGTGCCAGCAGTTACTCGGCGGGAGGCCGGGACAATGAGCAGTTCTTC.